This entry concerns a single T cell receptor (beta chain). The junction differs from germline at one of its ends, possibly a read error. In the authors' workflow: Nucleated cell number was recorded as an estimate derived from reference gene primer amplification. The protocol was immunoSEQ multiplex PCR, while the TCRdb copy is restricted to in-frame clones and leaves out a portion. The V and J calls and clone size come from that table; D and trimming were worked out from the DNA. Of about 320,000 clones detected, roughly nine tenths appear once; the ten largest clones hold approximately 12%. This entry is derived from a study of blood T cell repertoires in COVID-19. Looked up from germline, CDR1 is SGHTA and CDR2 is FQGNSA. This CDR3 has 16 residues.

The sequenced material came from peripheral blood. The sequence was obtained from a woman aged 25 to 45 with COVID-19, enrolled during active disease. The gene calls are TRBV7-2 and TRBJ2-2, with 8 bases fitting TRBD2. In DNA form, the CDR3 reads TGTGCCAGCAGCTCCCGACAGCGGGGGAACACCGGAGAGCTGTTTTTT. Translated, it gives CASSSRQRGNTGELFF.